This T cell receptor beta chain is drawn from a study of T cells in Graves' hyperthyroidism and ophthalmopathy. Study as a whole: Initial diagnosis, before any treatment, was when peripheral blood was collected.

RNA transcripts were the template for amplifying TCR beta CDR3 regions. Using the HTBI primer set, a first-round RT-PCR was run on the TCR CDR3. Using its own MiXCR run on the multiplex PCR reads, TCRdb lists one record per CDR3 protein. The data contain hundreds of thousands of distinct CDR3 sequences, about 15% of them seen just once; the ten biggest clones take up 28%. This clonotype was detected many times. This CDR3 is built from 18 residues. Germline CDR1 is SGHVS and CDR2 is FQNEAQ. V shed 2 bases, J shed 2 bases, and the junction held 8 bases outside the gene matches. This rearrangement joins TRBV7-8 to TRBJ2-1, with 11 nucleotides matching TRBD2. Material for sequencing was blood. The source is a woman between 18 and 30 years old with Graves' ophthalmopathy. The CDR3, as DNA: TGTGCCAGCAGCTTACTAGCGGGAGGCCAGAGGACCTACAATGAGCAGTTCTTC. Encoded protein: CASSLLAGGQRTYNEQFF.